The 18 T cell receptor beta chains below all came from one sample that was sequenced in a study of PD-1 blockade in classical Hodgkin lymphoma. The table came from immunoSEQ multiplex PCR; TCRdb's copy has only in-frame clones and leaves some out. Of 47,000 or so clones in the sample, approximately 90% were seen once. Time point described: newly diagnosed, previously untreated cHL patient sample. Material: peripheral blood mononuclear cells (PBMCs). The receptors here all came from a human donor with classical Hodgkin lymphoma.

The chain recombines TRBV7-6 with TRBJ1-4; 10 nucleotides agree with TRBD1. Germline CDR1 SGHVS, CDR2 FNYEAQ. Trimming took 5 bases from V and 6 from J; bases not matched to a gene: 3. The length of the CDR3 is 14 residues. CDR3 DNA sequence: TGTGCCAGCAGCGCGACAGGGGGCTATGAAAAACTGTTTTTT. It encodes CASSATGGYEKLFF. Looking up the rest from reference TRBV7-6 and TRBJ1-4 gives the full variable domain: GAGVSQSPRYKVTKRGQDVALRCDPISGHVSLYWYRQALGQGPEFLTYFNYEAQQDKSGLPNDRFSAERPEGSISTLTIQRTEQRDSAMYRCASSATGGYEKLFFGSGTQLSVL.

This clone occurred once. The CDR3 DNA reads as TGTGCCAGCAGTTTGACACGAAACAATGAGCAGTTCTTC. Translating it yields CASSLTRNNEQFF. The chain combines TRBV2 with TRBJ2-1; no firm D call. The CDR3 is made up of 13 amino acids. The V gene's germline CDR1 is SNHLY and CDR2 FYNNEI. Deletions cut 5 bases from V and 5 bases from J, with 10 bases between.

This clone has more than one count but fewer than ten. This chain joins TRBV28 and TRBJ2-7; D is ambiguous. The germline V gene has CDR1 MDHEN and CDR2 SYDVKM. This CDR3 region has 15 residues. V was cut by 3 bases and J by 3 bases, with 15 bases left in between. In DNA, the CDR3 is TGTGCCAGCAGTTTTCTTGCGGACGAGAACTACGAGCAGTACTTC. Amino acids: CASSFLADENYEQYF.

This chain links TRBV1 with TRBJ2-2; TRBD2 was called by the table and not checked on the DNA. TRBV1 is described as a pseudogene. This CDR3 is built from 13 residues. CDR3 region: CTSTHPGSGELFF. CDR3 sequence (DNA): TGCACCAGCACACACCCCGGGTCCGGGGAGCTGTTTTTT.

The rearrangement uses TRBV7-9 and TRBJ1-4, with a tentative D call TRBD1 (5 bases). The CDR3 totals 13 residues. Germline loops: CDR1 SEHNR, CDR2 FQNEAQ (reference sequence). V was clipped by 5 bases and J by 8 bases, with 12 bases between them. The DNA of the CDR3 is TGTGCCAGCAGCCGGACTGGGGCGGAAAAACTGTTTTTT. Amino acid sequence: CASSRTGAEKLFF. Variable domain in full (rest from reference TRBV7-9 and TRBJ1-4): DTGVSQNPRHKITKRGQNVTFRCDPISEHNRLYWYRQTLGQGPEFLTYFQNEAQLEKSRLLSDRFSAERPKGSFSTLEIQRTEQGDSAMYLCASSRTGAEKLFFGSGTQLSVL.

In DNA, the CDR3 is TGTGCCAGCAGCGCCATCGGTGGGATCTCCTACAATGAGCAGTTCTTC. This codes for CASSAIGGISYNEQFF. This sequence joins TRBV9 and TRBJ2-1; D gene uncertain. The V end was cut by 3 bases, the J end by 0 bases, with 13 bases between. Germline V gene sequence: CDR1 SGDLS, CDR2 YYNGEE. The CDR3 spans 16 residues.

The chain combines TRBV19 with TRBJ1-1; D is ambiguous. The CDR3 totals 16 residues. Germline-derived CDR1 and CDR2 are LNHDA and SQIVND (reference sequence). V lost 6 bases, J lost 1 base, and 18 bases lay in between. The CDR3 sequence is CASSPPWNSPNTEAFF. The CDR3 DNA sequence: TGTGCCAGTAGCCCACCATGGAACAGTCCGAACACTGAAGCTTTCTTT.

The V call is TRBV2, the J call TRBJ1-3; no firm D call. The germline gives CDR1 SNHLY, CDR2 FYNNEI. Trimming took off 5 bases at V and 8 bases at J, with 10 bases between the two ends. This CDR3 is 12 amino acids long. The CDR3 nucleotides are TGTGCCAGCAGTTCGCGCGGAGACACCATATATTTT. Its translation is CASSSRGDTIYF.

V usage is TRBV16 and J usage is TRBJ2-5; D perhaps matches TRBD2 (6 bases). Germline V gene lookup returns CDR1 KGHSY and CDR2 FQNENV. The CDR3 sequence is 14 residues long. Deletions cut 5 bases from V and 2 bases from J, with 12 bases between. CDR3 residues: CASSDLADQETQYF. CDR3 DNA: TGTGCCAGCAGCGATTTAGCGGATCAAGAGACCCAGTACTTC. The variable domain in full, with the rest retrieved from reference TRBV16 and TRBJ2-5, is GEEVAQTPKHLVRGEGQKAKLYCAPIKGHSYVFWYQQVLKNEFKFLISFQNENVFDETGMPKERFSAKCLPNSPCSLEIQATKLEDSAVYFCASSDLADQETQYFGPGTRLLVL.

For this clone: A junction end diverges from the germline sequence, so it may reflect a read error. The V call is TRBV28, the J call TRBJ1-1, with D maybe TRBD1 (5 bases). Germline loops: CDR1 MDHEN, CDR2 SYDVKM. The CDR3 consists of 12 residues. CDR3 protein: CASSLSRVEGFF. The DNA of the CDR3 is TGTGCCAGCAGTTTATCCAGGGTGGAGGGATTTTTT.

V and J are TRBV5-5 and TRBJ2-3, with TRBD1 identical over 8 bases. J lost 3 bases, V lost 3 bases, and 6 bases had no gene match. The CDR3 runs to 15 residues. Germline lookup yields CDR1 SGHKS and CDR2 YYEKEE (reference sequence). The CDR3 reads CASSSRQGITDTQYF. CDR3 DNA: TGTGCCAGCAGCTCCAGACAGGGGATTACAGATACGCAGTATTTT.

The V gene is TRBV9, the J gene TRBJ2-7; a weak D match, TRBD2 (5 bases). The CDR3 is 15 residues long. Germline CDR1 is SGDLS and CDR2 is YYNGEE. The germline V and J ends were trimmed by 4 bases and 0 bases, with 14 bases remaining between them. CDR3 amino acids: CASSPWTGDSYEQYF. The CDR3 coding sequence is TGTGCCAGCAGCCCATGGACTGGTGACTCCTACGAGCAGTACTTC.

The rearrangement uses TRBV27 and TRBJ1-2; 12 bases are shared with TRBD1. This CDR3 region has 13 residues. CDR1 is MNHEY and CDR2 is SMNVEV in the germline V gene (reference sequence). The V gene end was trimmed by 10 bases and the J gene end by 8 bases; junction bases not matched to a gene: 8. This chain's CDR3 is CATWGTGGRGYTF. Written as DNA, the CDR3 is TGTGCCACCTGGGGGACAGGGGGCCGAGGCTACACCTTC.

V and J are TRBV19 and TRBJ2-1; D is perhaps TRBD2 (6 bases). V lost 4 bases and J 3 bases, leaving 16 bases between the germline ends. This CDR3 comprises 16 residues. Germline V gene lookup returns CDR1 LNHDA and CDR2 SQIVND (reference sequence). Here the CDR3 DNA reads TGTGCCAGTAGTAGATACCGGGACTCGGACTACAATGAGCAGTTCTTC. It translates to CASSRYRDSDYNEQFF.

Details on this clone: Distinct nucleotide sequences in the sample also encode this CDR3. This chain links TRBV2 with TRBJ1-1; the D gene is possibly TRBD1 (5 bases). This CDR3 region has 12 residues. Trimming removed 4 bases from V and 5 bases from J, with 8 bases in between. The germline V gene has CDR1 SNHLY and CDR2 FYNNEI. The CDR3 is CASSVEGTEAFF. CDR3 nucleotide sequence: TGTGCCAGCAGTGTAGAGGGGACTGAAGCTTTCTTT.

This chain links TRBV2 with TRBJ1-1, with a possible D match to TRBD1 (6 bases). This CDR3 region has 11 residues. In germline, CDR1 is SNHLY, CDR2 FYNNEI. V was trimmed by 9 bases and J by 11 bases, leaving 16 bases between them. CDR3 region: CASRDNPAAFF. The CDR3 DNA reads TGTGCCAGTAGGGACAACCCGGCGGCTTTCTTT.

This clone was seen once. The V and J genes are TRBV2 and TRBJ2-3; D is ambiguous. Deletions cut 1 base from V and 11 bases from J, with 7 bases between. The CDR3 extends over 11 amino acids. CDR1 SNHLY and CDR2 FYNNEI come from the germline V gene. DNA of the CDR3: TGTGCCAGCAGTGAAGGTATTGGGCAGTATTTT. Translated, it gives CASSEGIGQYF.

The CDR3 loop is CASSDSGVVSEAFF. CDR3 in DNA: TGTGCCAGCAGTGACTCAGGGGTAGTGAGTGAAGCTTTCTTT. The chain is built from TRBV6-4 and TRBJ1-1, with a possible D match to TRBD1 (5 bases). The V end lost 0 bases, the J end lost 7 bases, and 12 bases lay between the germline ends. Germline assignment: CDR1 MRHNA and CDR2 SNTAGT. The CDR3 covers 14 residues.